Below are 5 T cell receptor beta chains sequenced from a single sample in a study of healthy donors' naive CD4 and CD8 T cells. Starting from approximately 500 ng of total RNA, TCR libraries were made with linear amplification. TCRdb called the reads again in MiXCR, with one record for every CDR3 protein. Of approximately 180,000 distinct CDR3 sequences listed, around 80% were seen once; the top ten hold 2% to 2.5%. The sequenced sample was naive CD4+ and CD8+ T cells sorted from blood, pooled from several donors. These receptors originate from a pool of human donors in good health; the sample pools cells from several healthy donors.

In its sample, this clonotype was seen a few times. This sequence joins TRBV5-4 and TRBJ2-7, with 11 positions matching TRBD2. This CDR3 spans 19 amino acids. Germline values: CDR1 SGHNT, CDR2 YYREEE (reference sequence). Trimming removed 0 bases from V and 6 bases from J; junction bases left unmatched: 17. The CDR3 protein is CASSLVLDRRLAGGGEQYV. DNA for the CDR3: TGTGCCAGCAGCTTGGTTCTCGACCGGCGGCTAGCGGGAGGAGGCGAGCAGTACGTC.

The rearrangement joins TRBV5-1 to TRBJ2-1; D is perhaps TRBD2 (5 bases). This CDR3 is 12 amino acids long. Germline V CDR1 and CDR2: SGHRS, YFSETQ. Trimming took off 1 base at V and 12 bases at J, with 11 bases between the two ends. CDR3 sequence: CASSLRERRQFF. The CDR3 region has the DNA TGCGCCAGCAGCTTGAGGGAGAGACGGCAGTTCTTC.

The chain joins TRBV6-2 or TRBV6-3 to TRBJ2-7, with TRBD2 matching over 14 bases. The CDR3 is made up of 15 amino acids. V lost 9 bases and J lost 0; bases outside the gene matches: 4. Germline V gene data show CDR1 as MNHEY and CDR2 as SVGEGT. The CDR3 coding sequence is TGTGCCAGTGGGACTAGCGGGGGATTCTCCTACGAGCAGTACTTC. Residues: CASGTSGGFSYEQYF.

The chain combines TRBV27 with TRBJ2-7; 7 bases are a match to TRBD1. Germline CDR1 MNHEY, CDR2 SMNVEV (reference sequence). After removal of 8 bases from V and 6 bases from J, the junction contained 10 bases not matched to a gene. This CDR3 region has 13 residues. CDR3 residues: CASLSTGFREQYF. DNA for the CDR3: TGTGCCAGCCTTTCGACAGGGTTTCGCGAGCAGTACTTC.

V and J are TRBV6-2 or TRBV6-3 and TRBJ1-2; no clear D. Germline CDR1 reads MNHEY; CDR2 reads SVGEGT. V was cut by 2 bases and J by 2 bases, with 9 bases left in between. The CDR3 extends over 14 amino acids. The CDR3 loop is CASSYAGGNYGYTF. For the CDR3, the DNA is TGTGCCAGCAGTTACGCAGGAGGAAACTATGGCTACACCTTC.